The sequence of this TCR beta chain was determined in a study of PD-1 blockade in classical Hodgkin lymphoma. Looked up from germline, CDR1 is KGHSH and CDR2 is LQKENI. Deletions cut 3 bases from V and 4 bases from J, with 4 bases between. The length of the CDR3 is 13 residues. On this clone: The target antigen is unknown.

Findings and caveats of the study: At C4D1, TCR diversity had climbed significantly for CD4+ cells, though not for CD8+ cells.

Repertoires were generated with immunoSEQ multiplex PCR, while TCRdb's copy carries only in-frame clones and drops some. This sample has tens of thousands of clones, with around 87% found just once. Time point noted: cycle 4 day 1 (C4D1), after less than 7 weeks of nivolumab. Each patient's relapse followed autologous stem cell transplantation, and brentuximab vedotin exposure varied. Best overall response was complete response, partial response or progressive disease in these relapsed/refractory classical Hodgkin lymphoma patients. The specimen was peripheral blood mononuclear cells (PBMCs), collected before the fourth cycle of nivolumab. The sequence derives from a human donor with classical Hodgkin lymphoma. The rearrangement uses TRBV18 and TRBJ1-6; D uncertain. The CDR3 nucleotides read TGTGCCAGCTCACCGGGGTATAATTCACCCCTCCACTTT. Translated, it gives CASSPGYNSPLHF.